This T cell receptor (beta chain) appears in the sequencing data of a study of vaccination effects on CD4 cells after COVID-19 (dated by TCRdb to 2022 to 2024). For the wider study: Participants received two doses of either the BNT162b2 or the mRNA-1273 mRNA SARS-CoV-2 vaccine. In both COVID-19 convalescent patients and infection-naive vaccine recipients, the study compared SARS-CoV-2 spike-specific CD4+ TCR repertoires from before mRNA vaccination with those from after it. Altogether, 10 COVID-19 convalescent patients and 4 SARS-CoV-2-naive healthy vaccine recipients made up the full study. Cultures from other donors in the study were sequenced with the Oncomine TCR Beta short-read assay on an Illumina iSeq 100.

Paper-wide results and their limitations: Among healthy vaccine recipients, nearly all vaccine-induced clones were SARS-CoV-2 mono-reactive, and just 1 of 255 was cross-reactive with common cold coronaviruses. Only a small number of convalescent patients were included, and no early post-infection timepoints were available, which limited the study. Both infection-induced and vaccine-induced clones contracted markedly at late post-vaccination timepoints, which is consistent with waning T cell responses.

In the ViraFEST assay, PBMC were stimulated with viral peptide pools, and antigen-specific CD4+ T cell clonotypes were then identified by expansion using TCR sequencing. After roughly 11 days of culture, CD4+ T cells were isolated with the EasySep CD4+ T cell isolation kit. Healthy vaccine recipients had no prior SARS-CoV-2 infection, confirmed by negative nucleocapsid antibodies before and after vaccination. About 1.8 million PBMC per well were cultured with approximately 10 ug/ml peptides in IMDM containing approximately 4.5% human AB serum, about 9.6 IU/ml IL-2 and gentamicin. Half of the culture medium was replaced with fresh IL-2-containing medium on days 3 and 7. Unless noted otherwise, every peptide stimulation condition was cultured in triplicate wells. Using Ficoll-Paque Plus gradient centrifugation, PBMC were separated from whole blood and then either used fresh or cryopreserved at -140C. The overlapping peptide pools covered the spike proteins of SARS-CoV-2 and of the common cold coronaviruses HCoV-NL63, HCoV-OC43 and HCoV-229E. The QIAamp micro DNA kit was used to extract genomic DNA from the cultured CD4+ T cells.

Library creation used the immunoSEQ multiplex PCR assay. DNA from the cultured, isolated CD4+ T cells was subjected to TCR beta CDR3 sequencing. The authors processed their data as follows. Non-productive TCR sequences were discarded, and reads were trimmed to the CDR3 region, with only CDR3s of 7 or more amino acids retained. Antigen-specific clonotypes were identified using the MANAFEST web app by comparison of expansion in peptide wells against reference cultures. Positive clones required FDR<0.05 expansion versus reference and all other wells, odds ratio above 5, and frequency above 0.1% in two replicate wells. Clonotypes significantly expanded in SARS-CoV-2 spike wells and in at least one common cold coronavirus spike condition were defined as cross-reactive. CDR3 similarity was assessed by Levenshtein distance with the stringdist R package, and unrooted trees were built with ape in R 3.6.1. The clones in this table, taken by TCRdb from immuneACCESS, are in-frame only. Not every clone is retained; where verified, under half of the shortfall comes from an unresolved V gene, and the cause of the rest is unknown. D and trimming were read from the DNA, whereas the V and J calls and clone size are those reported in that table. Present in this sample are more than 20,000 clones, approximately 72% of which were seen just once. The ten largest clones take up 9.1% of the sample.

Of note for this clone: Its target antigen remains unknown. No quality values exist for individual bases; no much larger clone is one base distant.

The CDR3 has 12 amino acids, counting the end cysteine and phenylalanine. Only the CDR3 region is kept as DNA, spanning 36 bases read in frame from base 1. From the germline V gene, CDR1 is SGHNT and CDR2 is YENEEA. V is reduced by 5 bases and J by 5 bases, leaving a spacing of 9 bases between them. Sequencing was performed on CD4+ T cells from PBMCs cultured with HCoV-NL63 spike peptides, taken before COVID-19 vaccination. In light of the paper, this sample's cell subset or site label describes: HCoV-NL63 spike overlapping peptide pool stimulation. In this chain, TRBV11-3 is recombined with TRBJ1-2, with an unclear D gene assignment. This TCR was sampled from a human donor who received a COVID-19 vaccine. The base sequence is TGTGCCAGCAGCGACGGTGGGTATGGCTACACCTTC. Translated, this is CASSDGGYGYTF.